These 17 T cell receptor beta chains were sequenced from one sample in a study of identical twins. TCRdb re-called the 5' RACE reads through MiXCR, storing one row per CDR3 protein. The table records hundreds of thousands of distinct CDR3 sequences, roughly 20% of them present only once. These data are also associated with another study on T cells expressing NK-cell markers.

Sequenced sample: PBMCs. These receptors came from a woman under 30 in good health.

This clonotype showed up just a few times. The chain recombines TRBV12-3 or TRBV12-4 with TRBJ1-1, with 10 bases matching TRBD1. The CDR3 has 15 residues. V shed 6 bases and J 7 bases; nucleotides not matched to a gene: 11. CDR3 DNA sequence: TGTGCCAGCAGCCCGGACAGGGGGTGGAGGGTTGAAGCTTTCTTT. It encodes CASSPDRGWRVEAFF.

The gene calls are TRBV30 and TRBJ2-2; TRBD1 matches at 8 bases. J lost 4 bases, V lost 3 bases, and 4 bases had no gene match. The CDR3 is 14 residues long. Germline V gives CDR1 GTSNPN, CDR2 SVGIG (reference sequence). The chain's CDR3 is CAWSATGVTGELFF. CDR3 coding DNA: TGTGCCTGGAGCGCGACAGGGGTCACCGGGGAGCTGTTTTTT.

The chain couples TRBV9 to TRBJ2-1; D unclear. Germline V CDR1 and CDR2: SGDLS, YYNGEE. The CDR3 has 17 residues. Deletions cut 3 bases from V and 7 bases from J, with 23 bases between. CDR3 bases: TGTGCCAGCAGCGAACCGTCTACGACTCAACATAAGAATGAGCAGTTCTTC. Its translation: CASSEPSTTQHKNEQFF.

This clonotype occurred many times. V gene TRBV12-3 or TRBV12-4 combines with J gene TRBJ2-2, with D uncertain. Trimming pared 7 bases from V and 2 bases from J, leaving 2 bases between. This CDR3 has 11 amino acids. The CDR3 DNA reads as TGTGCCAGCACCAACACCGGGGAGCTGTTTTTT. Protein: CASTNTGELFF.

This clonotype was observed a few times. The chain recombines TRBV9 with TRBJ2-2; D is unclear. The CDR3 is 13 amino acids. Trimming shortened V by 3 bases and J by 1 base, and 4 bases separated the two germline ends. Per the germline V gene, CDR1 is SGDLS and CDR2 is YYNGEE. CDR3 DNA sequence: TGTGCCAGCAGCGCCAGGAACACCGGGGAGCTGTTTTTT. It specifies CASSARNTGELFF.

The sample holds a few counts of this clonotype. The chain carries TRBV20-1 and TRBJ2-3, with D maybe TRBD1 (5 bases). Germline V gene lookup returns CDR1 DFQATT and CDR2 SNEGSKA (reference sequence). The CDR3 length is 14 residues. V was shortened by 1 base and J by 2 bases, with 10 bases between the two germline ends. In DNA, the CDR3 is TGCAGTGCTAGAGGTCGACAGTTCACAGATACGCAGTATTTT. Protein sequence: CSARGRQFTDTQYF.

The rearrangement links TRBV12-3 or TRBV12-4 to TRBJ1-2; D unresolved. Trimming pared 4 bases from V and 3 bases from J, leaving 6 bases between. This CDR3 contains 12 residues. CDR3 sequence (DNA): TGTGCCAGCAGTTGGACTCACTATGGCTACACCTTC. Its protein is CASSWTHYGYTF.

V and J are TRBV29-1 and TRBJ2-3; unclear D gene. The V end was cut by 4 bases, the J end by 6 bases, with 11 bases between. CDR1 is SQVTM, CDR2 ANQGSEA, per germline. CDR3 length: 12 amino acids. As DNA, the CDR3 is TGCAGCGTTGCCCAAGGTCCCGATACGCAGTATTTT. Its protein is CSVAQGPDTQYF.

The V and J genes are TRBV20-1 and TRBJ2-2; D not resolved. The CDR3 contains 14 residues. The V end lost 7 bases, the J end lost 0 bases, and 12 bases lay between the germline ends. CDR1 and CDR2 (germline): DFQATT, SNEGSKA (reference sequence). The CDR3 reads CSVPRAANTGELFF. CDR3 DNA sequence: TGCAGTGTCCCGAGAGCAGCGAACACCGGGGAGCTGTTTTTT.

This sequence joins TRBV9 and TRBJ2-7; the D gene is possibly TRBD1 (6 bases). The CDR3 covers 15 residues. V lost 4 bases to trimming and J lost 5 bases, with 19 bases between them. In germline, CDR1 is SGDLS, CDR2 YYNGEE. The CDR3 region has the DNA TGTGCCAGCAGCCAAACGTCGGGACATCAAAACGAGCAGTACTTC. This codes for CASSQTSGHQNEQYF. Looking up the rest from reference TRBV9 and TRBJ2-7 gives the full variable domain: DSGVTQTPKHLITATGQRVTLRCSPRSGDLSVYWYQQSLDQGLQFLIQYYNGEERAKGNILERFSAQQFPDLHSELNLSSLELGDSALYFCASSQTSGHQNEQYFGPGTRLTVT.

The chain is built from TRBV5-1 and TRBJ2-7; no clear D. CDR3 length: 13 residues. The germline V and J ends were trimmed by 1 base and 0 bases, with 5 bases remaining between them. Per germline, CDR1 SGHRS and CDR2 YFSETQ. The CDR3 here is CASSLKFSYEQYF. CDR3 nucleotide sequence: TGCGCCAGCAGCTTGAAGTTCTCCTACGAGCAGTACTTC. The variable domain in full, with the rest retrieved from reference TRBV5-1 and TRBJ2-7, is KAGVTQTPRYLIKTRGQQVTLSCSPISGHRSVSWYQQTPGQGLQFLFEYFSETQRNKGNFPGRFSGRQFSNSRSEMNVSTLELGDSALYLCASSLKFSYEQYFGPGTRLTVT.

This clonotype was counted between two and nine times. The chain joins TRBV7-9 to TRBJ1-3; D unclear. Germline CDR1 reads SEHNR; CDR2 reads FQNEAQ (reference sequence). CDR3 length: 14 residues. Trimming took 5 bases from V and 2 from J, leaving 10 bases between them. The CDR3 region has the DNA TGTGCCAGCAGCCCCCCCCAGGCTGGAAACACCATATATTTT. Its translation: CASSPPQAGNTIYF.

The chain has TRBV12-3 or TRBV12-4 and TRBJ2-3, with 9 bases that match TRBD2. The CDR3 has 15 amino acids. The ends lost 7 bases at V and 1 base at J; junction bases unmatched: 6. In DNA form, the CDR3 reads TGTGCCAGCAACCAAGCGGGGGGTGGCACAGATACGCAGTATTTT. Residues: CASNQAGGGTDTQYF.

The genes are TRBV16 and TRBJ2-5; 9 positions agree with TRBD2. The CDR3 consists of 14 residues. The trim removed 2 bases at V and 2 bases at J, leaving 0 bases unmatched. Germline lookup yields CDR1 KGHSY and CDR2 FQNENV. Here the CDR3 reads CASSQGLAQETQYF. The DNA for the CDR3 is TGTGCCAGCAGCCAAGGACTAGCGCAAGAGACCCAGTACTTC.

The rearrangement uses TRBV29-1 and TRBJ2-7, with 8 bases matching TRBD1. The junction had 7 bases not matched to a gene; V was cut back by 7 bases and J by 2 bases. CDR3 length: 13 amino acids. CDR1 is SQVTM, CDR2 ANQGSEA, per germline. Here the CDR3 DNA reads TGCAGCGACTCGACAGGGGAGGCCTACGAGCAGTACTTC. This gives the protein CSDSTGEAYEQYF.

In this sample, this clonotype turned up a few times. A much bigger clone sits one base away, suggesting this may be a read error. This sequence joins TRBV24-1 and TRBJ2-3; D not resolved. CDR1 is KGHDR, CDR2 SFDVKD, per germline. Trimming left V 2 bases short and J 7 bases short, with 6 bases between. The CDR3 is made up of 12 amino acids. The CDR3 here is CATSDSENTQYF. The CDR3 DNA reads TGTGCCACCAGTGATTCAGAAAATACGCAGTATTTT.

CDR3 sequence (DNA): TGTGCCATCAGTGAAGACAGTAATCAGCCCCAGCATTTT. Residues: CAISEDSNQPQHF. This chain links TRBV10-3 with TRBJ1-5, with D maybe TRBD1 (5 bases). The germline V and J ends were trimmed by 3 bases and 4 bases, with 7 bases remaining between them. The germline gives CDR1 ENHRY, CDR2 SYGVKD. The CDR3 is 13 amino acids.